This TCR beta chain was sequenced during a study of human T cells and chemical hapten exposure. The overall study: Diphenylcyclopropenone, dosed weekly to the scalp, was given to patients throughout the roughly 24-week study. The upper back received 0.01% DPC by patch testing, with results read at 6 days.

Stated time point: patch test 1, 2 weeks after DPC sensitization. Sample treatment: therapeutic diphenylcyclopropenone sensitization with weekly scalp DPC. Blood draws preceded each patch test application. Alopecia patients deemed DPC-suitable, aged 18 to 70, excluding pregnancy. TCRdb reanalysed the RACE reads using MiXCR and keeps one entry per CDR3 protein. The top ten clones hold around 1.7% of a sample with 150,000 or so distinct CDR3 sequences, around 15% of them seen once. This receptor was obtained from a woman in her twenties or thirties with alopecia areata. Some clones in this sample may be carry-over from other donors' samples. This specimen consisted of whole blood, obtained in connection with sensitization to the hapten diphenylcyclopropenone (DPC).

The CDR3 DNA is TGTGCCAGCTACAGGGAAGCTAACTATGGCTACACCTTC. This gives the protein CASYREANYGYTF. The chain joins TRBV6-1 to TRBJ1-2, with D maybe TRBD1 (6 bases). Germline V lookup: CDR1 MNHNS, CDR2 SASEGT. Trimming stripped 8 bases from V and 0 bases from J, with 10 bases between. This CDR3 comprises 13 residues.